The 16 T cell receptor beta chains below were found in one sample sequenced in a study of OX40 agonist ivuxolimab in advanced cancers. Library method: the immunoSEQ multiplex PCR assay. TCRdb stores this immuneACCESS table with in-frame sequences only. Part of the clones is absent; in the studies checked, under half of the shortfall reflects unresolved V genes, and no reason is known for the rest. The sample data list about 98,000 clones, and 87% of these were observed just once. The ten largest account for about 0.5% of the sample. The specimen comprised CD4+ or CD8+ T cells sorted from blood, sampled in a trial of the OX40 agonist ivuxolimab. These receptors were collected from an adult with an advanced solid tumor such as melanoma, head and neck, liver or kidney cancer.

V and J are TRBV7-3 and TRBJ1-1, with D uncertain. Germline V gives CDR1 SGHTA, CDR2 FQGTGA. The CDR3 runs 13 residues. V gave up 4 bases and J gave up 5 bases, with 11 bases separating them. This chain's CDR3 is CASSSGASTEAFF. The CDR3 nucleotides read TGTGCCAGCAGCTCCGGCGCGAGTACTGAAGCTTTCTTT.

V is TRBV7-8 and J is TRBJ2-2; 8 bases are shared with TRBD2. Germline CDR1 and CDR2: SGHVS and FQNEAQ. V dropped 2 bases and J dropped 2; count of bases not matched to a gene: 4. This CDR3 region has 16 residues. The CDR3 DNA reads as TGTGCCAGCAGCTTAACTGCGGGGGGCAACACCGGGGAGCTGTTTTTT. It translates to CASSLTAGGNTGELFF. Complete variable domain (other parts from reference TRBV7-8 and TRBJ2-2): GAGVSQSPRYKVAKRGQDVALRCDPISGHVSLFWYQQALGQGPEFLTYFQNEAQLDKSGLPSDRFFAERPEGSVSTLKIQRTQQEDSAVYLCASSLTAGGNTGELFFGEGSRLTVL.

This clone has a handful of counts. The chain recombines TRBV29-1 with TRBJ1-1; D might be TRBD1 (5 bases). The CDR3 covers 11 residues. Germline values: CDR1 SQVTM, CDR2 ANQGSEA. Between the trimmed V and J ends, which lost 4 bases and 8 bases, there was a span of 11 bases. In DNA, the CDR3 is TGCAGCGTTGGGCAGAGGGGCGAAGCTTTCTTT. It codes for CSVGQRGEAFF.

CDR3 sequence reads: CASSQPDRVHGYTF. The CDR3 nucleotides read TGTGCCAGCAGCCAACCGGACAGGGTCCATGGCTACACCTTC. V is TRBV14 and J is TRBJ1-2; the match to TRBD1 covers 8 bases. Losses at the gene ends were 2 bases for V and 6 bases for J; bases not matched to a gene: 5. CDR1 SGHDN and CDR2 FVKESK come from the germline V gene. The CDR3 consists of 14 residues.

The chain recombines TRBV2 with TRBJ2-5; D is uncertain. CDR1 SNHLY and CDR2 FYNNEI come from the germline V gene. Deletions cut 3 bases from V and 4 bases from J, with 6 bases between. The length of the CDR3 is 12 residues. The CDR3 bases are TGTGCCAGCAGTGACGGTAGAGAGACCCAGTACTTC. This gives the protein CASSDGRETQYF.

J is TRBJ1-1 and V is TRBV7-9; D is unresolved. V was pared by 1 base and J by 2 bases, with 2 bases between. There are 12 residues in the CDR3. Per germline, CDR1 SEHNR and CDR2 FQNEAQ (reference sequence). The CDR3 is CASSLVNTEAFF. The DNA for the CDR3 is TGTGCCAGCAGCTTAGTCAACACTGAAGCTTTCTTT.

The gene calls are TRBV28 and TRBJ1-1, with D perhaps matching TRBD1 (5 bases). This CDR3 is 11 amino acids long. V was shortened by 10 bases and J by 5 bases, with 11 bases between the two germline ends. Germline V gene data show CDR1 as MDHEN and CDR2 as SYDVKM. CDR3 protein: CATHRGTEAFF. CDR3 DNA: TGTGCCACCCACCGGGGGACTGAAGCTTTCTTT.

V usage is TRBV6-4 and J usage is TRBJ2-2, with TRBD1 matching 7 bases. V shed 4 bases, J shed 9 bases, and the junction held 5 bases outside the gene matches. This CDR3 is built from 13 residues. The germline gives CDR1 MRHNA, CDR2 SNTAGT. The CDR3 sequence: CASSARQGRELFF. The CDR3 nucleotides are TGTGCCAGCAGTGCCAGACAGGGAAGGGAGCTGTTTTTT.

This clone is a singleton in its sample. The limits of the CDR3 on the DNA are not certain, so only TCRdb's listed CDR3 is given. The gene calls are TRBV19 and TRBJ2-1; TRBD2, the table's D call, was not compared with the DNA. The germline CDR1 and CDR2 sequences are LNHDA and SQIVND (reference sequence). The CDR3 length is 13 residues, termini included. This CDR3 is CASTSDGGYEQFF.

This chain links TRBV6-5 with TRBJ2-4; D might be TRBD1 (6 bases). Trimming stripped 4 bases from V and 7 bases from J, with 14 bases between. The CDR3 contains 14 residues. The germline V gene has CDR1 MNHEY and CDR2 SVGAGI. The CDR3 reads CASSSGTRPNIQYF. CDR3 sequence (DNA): TGTGCCAGCAGTTCAGGGACAAGGCCGAACATTCAGTACTTC.

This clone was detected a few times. In DNA, the CDR3 is TGTGCCAGCAGCCAGGGGTGGAATTCACCCCTCCACTTT. It translates to CASSQGWNSPLHF. This chain connects TRBV4-2 to TRBJ1-6; the D is unclear. The CDR3 loop spans 13 amino acids. Trimming left V 3 bases short and J 7 bases short, with 7 bases between. The germline V gene has CDR1 LGHNA and CDR2 YNFKEQ.

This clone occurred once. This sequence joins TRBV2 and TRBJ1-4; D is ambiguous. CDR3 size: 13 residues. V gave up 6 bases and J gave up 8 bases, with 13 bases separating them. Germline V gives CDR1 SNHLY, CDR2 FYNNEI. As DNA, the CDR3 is TGTGCCAGCAGGGACCTCGCCAGGGAAAAACTGTTTTTT. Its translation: CASRDLAREKLFF.

The CDR3: CASSIASGAKITGELFF. The CDR3 DNA reads as TGTGCCAGTAGTATAGCTTCGGGGGCGAAAATCACCGGGGAGCTGTTTTTT. J is TRBJ2-2 and V is TRBV19; D may be TRBD1 or TRBD2 (6 bases each). Germline CDR1 reads LNHDA; CDR2 reads SQIVND (reference sequence). This CDR3 region has 17 residues. Trimming cost V 1 base and J 4 bases, with 16 bases left between them.

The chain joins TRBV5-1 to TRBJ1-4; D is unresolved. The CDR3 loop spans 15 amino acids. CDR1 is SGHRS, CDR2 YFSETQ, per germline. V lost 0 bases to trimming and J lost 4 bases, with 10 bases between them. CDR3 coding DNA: TGCGCCAGCAGCTTGGCCGGGCTAGTTAATGAAAAACTGTTTTTT. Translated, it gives CASSLAGLVNEKLFF.

This CDR3 is CASSYSRDRKNIQYF. As DNA, the CDR3 is TGTGCCAGCAGTTACTCCAGGGACCGTAAAAACATTCAGTACTTC. The chain is built from TRBV6-5 and TRBJ2-4; D might be TRBD1 or TRBD2, each matching 5 bases. The CDR3 contains 15 residues. Germline values: CDR1 MNHEY, CDR2 SVGAGI. The V end lost 0 bases, the J end lost 4 bases, and 10 bases lay between the germline ends.

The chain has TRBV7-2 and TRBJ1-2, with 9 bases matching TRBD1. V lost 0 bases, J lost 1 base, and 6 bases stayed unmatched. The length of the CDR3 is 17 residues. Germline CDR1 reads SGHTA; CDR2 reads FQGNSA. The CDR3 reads CASSLATGGLVNYGYTF. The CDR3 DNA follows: TGTGCCAGCAGCTTAGCGACAGGGGGTTTGGTTAACTATGGCTACACCTTC.